This entry describes one T cell receptor beta chain. Its antigen is still unknown. No much larger clone is present one base from it, and per-base qualities are unavailable. The CDR3 measures 16 amino acids from cysteine to phenylalanine. The retained sequence is limited to the CDR3, 48 bases, with the frame set at the first base. Cut back by 0 bases and 8 bases, the V and J ends lie 14 bases apart. The germline V gene provides CDR1 MNHEY and CDR2 SVGAGI. This record belongs to a study of OX40 agonist ivuxolimab in advanced cancers. Turning to the overall study: Ivuxolimab was a fully human IgG2 agonistic monoclonal antibody targeting the costimulatory receptor OX40 (CD134). The dose-escalation cohort was about 87% male with a mean age of around 64 years, ranging from roughly 23 to 90. Patients were allowed to have had prior anti-PD-1, anti-PD-L1 or anti-CTLA-4 therapy, and approximately 41% of the dose-escalation patients had previously received checkpoint inhibitors. Intravenous ivuxolimab was administered to patients every 2 weeks at six dose levels: 0.01, 0.1, 0.3, 1.5, 3 and 10 mg/kg. Partial responses were achieved by three dose-escalation patients, of whom one had hepatocellular carcinoma and two had cutaneous melanoma. The paper describes the monotherapy dose-escalation part (N of about 52 patients) of the phase I trial of ivuxolimab. Of the roughly 54 dose-escalation patients, hepatocellular carcinoma was present in about 20, melanoma in approximately 15, renal cell carcinoma in 9 and head and neck cancer in 9. The purpose of peripheral TCRbeta sequencing was to test whether ivuxolimab changed TCR sequence diversity and led to clonal T-cell expansion.

For sequencing of the TCRbeta CDR3 region, genomic DNA was extracted from the sorted cells. The immunoSEQ Assay was used to sequence the TCRbeta CDR3 regions. The immuneACCESS repertoire file appears here via TCRdb, limited to in-frame rearrangements. These files lack a portion of the clones; in checked studies, under half of the deficit traces to unresolved V genes, and the cause of the others is not known. Within this sample are about 69,000 clones, with approximately 90% of them counted one time only. Of the sample, just under 0.3% falls within the top ten clones. The paper as a whole reports these results and caveats: After ivuxolimab, CD8+ T cells had more expanded clones than CD4+ T cells on average. Clonal expansion of both CD4+ and CD8+ blood T cells was observed from baseline to week 6 at doses 0.1 to 3.0 mg/kg. In partial responders in the 0.1-3.0 mg/kg groups, normalized peripheral clonal expansion was found to be among the lowest, especially among CD8+ T cells. Which antigens the clonally expanded peripheral T cells were specific for was not determined. Low levels of normalized T-cell clonal expansion were also shown by some nonresponding patients.

Patients with a history of autoimmune disease or receiving systemic immunosuppression were excluded from the trial. Peripheral blood for TCR sequencing was collected from all dose cohorts at baseline, on cycle 4 day 1, and on cycle 7 day 1. The samples were drawn from a first-in-human, open-label, multicenter phase I dose-escalation trial of ivuxolimab. The trial enrolled adults with locally advanced or metastatic head and neck squamous cell, hepatocellular, melanoma or renal cell carcinoma. Before TCR sequencing, CD4+ T cells and CD8+ T cells from peripheral blood were sorted into separate populations.

The rearrangement combines TRBV6-5 with TRBJ1-6; TRBD1 is perhaps the D gene, given 6 matching bases. The receptor comes from an adult with an advanced solid tumor such as melanoma, head and neck, liver or kidney cancer. Source: CD4+ or CD8+ T cells sorted from blood, taken in a trial of the OX40 agonist ivuxolimab. The DNA reads as follows: TGTGCCAGCAGTTACTCGATGGGGGGCGCATATTCACCCCTCCACTTT. Translated, this is CASSYSMGGAYSPLHF.